These T cell receptor beta chains were read from a single sample in a study of blood T cell repertoires in COVID-19. The assay was immunoSEQ multiplex PCR, and TCRdb's table has in-frame clones only and misses some. The repertoire holds some 190,000 clones, around 85% seen once, with roughly 3.2% in the top ten. The sample consisted of PBMCs or T cells enriched from blood (not recorded which). The receptors were gathered from a woman in her thirties who had recovered from COVID-19. Both conserved end residues are part of each CDR3. A D gene is named only where the DNA matches it firmly. A row's size may be missing; if present it is once, few, many or a size class.

v_gene: TRBV27
d_gene: TRBD1
abundance: few
j_gene: TRBJ1-5
CDR3aa: CASGDRGGNQPQHF
CDR3nt: TGTGCCAGCGGCGACAGGGGAGGCAATCAGCCCCAGCATTTT

v_gene: TRBV23-1
d_gene: -
abundance: -
j_gene: TRBJ1-1
CDR3aa: CASSHPAVNTEAFF
CDR3nt: TGCGCCAGCAGTCACCCGGCGGTGAACACTGAAGCTTTCTTT

v_gene: TRBV5-1
d_gene: TRBD1
abundance: -
j_gene: TRBJ2-7
CDR3aa: CASSSTGGYEQYF
CDR3nt: TGCGCCAGCAGCTCGACAGGGGGCTACGAGCAGTACTTC

v_gene: TRBV27
d_gene: TRBD2
abundance: -
j_gene: TRBJ2-3
CDR3aa: CASSLSGGGSTDTQYF
CDR3nt: TGTGCCAGCAGTTTATCTGGGGGGGGAAGCACAGATACGCAGTATTTT

v_gene: TRBV7-3
d_gene: TRBD2
abundance: -
j_gene: TRBJ2-1
CDR3aa: CASSLNPLGAGAGLFF
CDR3nt: TGTGCCAGCAGCTTAAACCCTCTCGGAGCGGGAGCTGGTTTATTCTTC

v_gene: TRBV5-1
d_gene: -
abundance: -
j_gene: TRBJ2-1
CDR3aa: CASSPEGGLQYYNEQFF
CDR3nt: TGCGCCAGCAGCCCCGAGGGGGGGTTACAATATTACAATGAGCAGTTCTTC

v_gene: TRBV15
d_gene: TRBD1
abundance: -
j_gene: TRBJ2-7
CDR3aa: CATSSPGQGTYEQYF
CDR3nt: TGTGCCACCAGCAGCCCGGGACAGGGTACCTACGAGCAGTACTTC

v_gene: TRBV14
d_gene: TRBD1
abundance: -
j_gene: TRBJ1-6
CDR3aa: CASSSGTGGFSSYNSPLHF
CDR3nt: TGTGCCAGCAGCTCCGGGACAGGGGGGTTCAGCTCCTATAATTCACCCCTCCACTTT

v_gene: TRBV3-1/TRBV3-2
d_gene: -
abundance: once
j_gene: TRBJ1-5
CDR3aa: CASSQQESNQPQHF
CDR3nt: TGTGCCAGCAGCCAACAGGAAAGCAATCAGCCCCAGCATTTT

v_gene: TRBV12-3/TRBV12-4
d_gene: -
abundance: -
j_gene: TRBJ1-3
CDR3aa: CASTRTVGNTIYF
CDR3nt: TGTGCCAGCACTCGGACAGTTGGAAACACCATATATTTT

v_gene: TRBV5-5
d_gene: -
abundance: few
j_gene: TRBJ2-7
CDR3aa: CASSFQGTLNEQYF
CDR3nt: TGTGCCAGCAGCTTCCAGGGAACTCTCAACGAGCAGTACTTC

v_gene: TRBV9
d_gene: TRBD1
abundance: -
j_gene: TRBJ2-7
CDR3aa: CASSVAGTGRGHEQYF
CDR3nt: TGTGCCAGCAGCGTAGCCGGGACAGGGAGAGGGCACGAGCAGTACTTC

v_gene: TRBV9
d_gene: TRBD2
abundance: few
j_gene: TRBJ2-2
CDR3aa: CASSVAVLAMTGELFF
CDR3nt: TGTGCCAGCAGCGTAGCGGTACTAGCGATGACCGGGGAGCTGTTTTTT

v_gene: TRBV2
d_gene: TRBD1
abundance: -
j_gene: TRBJ2-1
CDR3aa: CASSKVQGPYNEQFF
CDR3nt: TGTGCCAGCAGTAAGGTACAGGGGCCCTACAATGAGCAGTTCTTC

v_gene: TRBV21-1
d_gene: -
abundance: -
j_gene: TRBJ1-5
CDR3aa: CASSKALGALDQPQHF
CDR3nt: TGTGCCAGCAGCAAAGCGCTAGGGGCTTTGGATCAGCCCCAGCATTTT

v_gene: TRBV6-2/TRBV6-3
d_gene: -
abundance: -
j_gene: TRBJ2-3
CDR3aa: CASSYIVGGARTDTQYF
CDR3nt: TGTGCCAGCAGTTATATCGTTGGCGGGGCCCGCACAGATACGCAGTATTTT

v_gene: TRBV18
d_gene: TRBD2
abundance: -
j_gene: TRBJ2-7
CDR3aa: CASSGQAGIPSYEQYF
CDR3nt: TGTGCCAGCTCAGGCCAAGCGGGAATCCCCTCCTACGAGCAGTACTTC

v_gene: TRBV28
d_gene: TRBD2
abundance: -
j_gene: TRBJ2-2
CDR3aa: CASRFGLAGTTGELFF
CDR3nt: TGTGCCAGCAGATTCGGACTAGCGGGAACCACCGGGGAGCTGTTTTTT

v_gene: TRBV6-5
d_gene: TRBD1
abundance: -
j_gene: TRBJ2-7
CDR3aa: CASSDRTGNYEQYF
CDR3nt: TGTGCCAGCAGCGACAGGACAGGGAATTACGAGCAGTACTTC

v_gene: TRBV3-1/TRBV3-2
d_gene: -
abundance: once
j_gene: TRBJ1-1
CDR3aa: CASSQGGWTEAFF
CDR3nt: TGTGCCAGCAGCCAGGGGGGGTGGACTGAAGCTTTCTTT

v_gene: TRBV5-6
d_gene: -
abundance: few
j_gene: TRBJ1-1
CDR3aa: CASSLARVGTEAFF
CDR3nt: TGTGCCAGCAGCTTGGCCAGGGTTGGCACTGAAGCTTTCTTT

v_gene: TRBV30
d_gene: TRBD1
abundance: -
j_gene: TRBJ1-2
CDR3aa: CAWSRGTGNGYTF
CDR3nt: TGTGCCTGGAGTAGGGGGACAGGGAATGGCTACACCTTC

v_gene: TRBV5-1
d_gene: -
abundance: -
j_gene: TRBJ1-1
CDR3aa: CASSLRQGQLNTEAFF
CDR3nt: TGCGCCAGCAGCTTGAGGCAGGGGCAGCTGAACACTGAAGCTTTCTTT

v_gene: TRBV2
d_gene: -
abundance: many
j_gene: TRBJ2-2
CDR3aa: CASTADKTGELFF
CDR3nt: TGTGCCAGCACCGCCGACAAGACCGGGGAGCTGTTTTTT

v_gene: TRBV28
d_gene: -
abundance: -
j_gene: TRBJ2-5
CDR3aa: CASNTGSRGTQYF
CDR3nt: TGTGCCAGCAATACTGGCTCGCGAGGGACCCAGTACTTC

v_gene: TRBV6-5
d_gene: TRBD1
abundance: few
j_gene: TRBJ2-7
CDR3aa: CASRTGSYEQYF
CDR3nt: TGTGCCAGCAGGACAGGGAGCTACGAGCAGTACTTC

v_gene: TRBV3-1/TRBV3-2
d_gene: TRBD2
abundance: few
j_gene: TRBJ2-5
CDR3aa: CASSQVAGGGQETQYF
CDR3nt: TGTGCCAGCAGCCAAGTAGCGGGGGGGGGCCAAGAGACCCAGTACTTC

v_gene: TRBV27
d_gene: -
abundance: -
j_gene: TRBJ2-1
CDR3aa: CASSSAGVSSYNEQFF
CDR3nt: TGTGCCAGCAGTTCCGCCGGGGTCAGCTCCTACAATGAGCAGTTCTTC

v_gene: TRBV19
d_gene: TRBD2
abundance: -
j_gene: TRBJ2-5
CDR3aa: CASSIQRGSGETQYF
CDR3nt: TGTGCCAGTAGTATACAGCGGGGGAGTGGAGAGACCCAGTACTTC

v_gene: TRBV4-2
d_gene: -
abundance: once
j_gene: TRBJ2-5
CDR3aa: CASSQDRRQETQYF
CDR3nt: TGTGCCAGCAGCCAAGATAGGAGACAAGAGACCCAGTACTTC

v_gene: TRBV6-6
d_gene: -
abundance: -
j_gene: TRBJ2-5
CDR3aa: CASTYYGGQETQYF
CDR3nt: TGTGCCAGCACCTACTATGGGGGGCAAGAGACCCAGTACTTC

v_gene: TRBV3-1/TRBV3-2
d_gene: -
abundance: once
j_gene: TRBJ1-2
CDR3aa: CASSQETGGGFGYTF
CDR3nt: TGTGCCAGCAGCCAAGAAACCGGGGGGGGTTTTGGCTACACCTTC

v_gene: TRBV27
d_gene: TRBD1
abundance: -
j_gene: TRBJ1-5
CDR3aa: CASSPTGVSNQPQHF
CDR3nt: TGTGCCAGCAGTCCCACAGGGGTTAGCAATCAGCCCCAGCATTTT

v_gene: TRBV5-1
d_gene: -
abundance: -
j_gene: TRBJ1-5
CDR3aa: CASSLKGESHNQPQHF
CDR3nt: TGCGCCAGCAGCCTCAAGGGGGAAAGTCACAATCAGCCCCAGCATTTT

v_gene: TRBV5-4
d_gene: -
abundance: -
j_gene: TRBJ2-5
CDR3aa: CASSLASGGPEETQYF
CDR3nt: TGTGCCAGCAGCTTGGCCTCAGGGGGGCCTGAAGAGACCCAGTACTTC

v_gene: TRBV18
d_gene: -
abundance: -
j_gene: TRBJ2-7
CDR3aa: CASSPPQGRSYEQYF
CDR3nt: TGTGCCAGCTCACCACCACAGGGTCGCTCCTACGAGCAGTACTTC

v_gene: TRBV5-4
d_gene: -
abundance: -
j_gene: TRBJ1-1
CDR3aa: CASSFQQSSRFF
CDR3nt: TGTGCCAGCAGCTTTCAACAGTCCTCCCGCTTTTTT

v_gene: TRBV12-2
d_gene: -
abundance: -
j_gene: TRBJ1-5
CDR3aa: CASRSTGSRGNQPQHF
CDR3nt: TGTGCAAGTCGCTCAACAGGGTCCCGAGGCAATCAGCCCCAGCATTTT

v_gene: TRBV5-1
d_gene: -
abundance: -
j_gene: TRBJ1-5
CDR3aa: CASSLEGGGNQPQHF
CDR3nt: TGCGCCAGCAGCTTGGAAGGGGGTGGCAATCAGCCCCAGCATTTT

v_gene: TRBV18
d_gene: -
abundance: -
j_gene: TRBJ1-5
CDR3aa: CASSPGSGFSGDQPQHF
CDR3nt: TGTGCCAGCTCACCAGGCTCGGGGTTCTCAGGAGATCAGCCCCAGCATTTT

v_gene: TRBV2
d_gene: -
abundance: -
j_gene: TRBJ1-4
CDR3aa: CASSERTDNEKLFF
CDR3nt: TGTGCCAGCAGTGAACGGACAGATAATGAAAAACTGTTTTTT

v_gene: TRBV28
d_gene: TRBD2
abundance: -
j_gene: TRBJ2-5
CDR3aa: CASSLWGTSGEQETQYF
CDR3nt: TGTGCCAGCAGTTTATGGGGAACTAGCGGGGAACAAGAGACCCAGTACTTC

v_gene: TRBV7-3
d_gene: -
abundance: once
j_gene: TRBJ2-7
CDR3aa: CASSLEAGTSSYEQYF
CDR3nt: TGTGCCAGCAGCTTAGAGGCGGGCACTAGCTCCTACGAGCAGTACTTC

v_gene: TRBV9
d_gene: -
abundance: -
j_gene: TRBJ2-7
CDR3aa: CASSRGGASYEQYF
CDR3nt: TGTGCCAGCAGCCGAGGGGGGGCCTCCTACGAGCAGTACTTC

v_gene: TRBV6-4
d_gene: -
abundance: -
j_gene: TRBJ2-1
CDR3aa: CASSDNTGEGNEQFF
CDR3nt: TGTGCCAGCAGTGACAATACGGGAGAAGGCAATGAGCAGTTCTTC

v_gene: TRBV30
d_gene: TRBD1
abundance: -
j_gene: TRBJ1-3
CDR3aa: CAWSRDSGWGNTIYF
CDR3nt: TGTGCCTGGAGTCGGGACAGTGGCTGGGGAAACACCATATATTTT

v_gene: TRBV24-1
d_gene: TRBD1
abundance: few
j_gene: TRBJ2-1
CDR3aa: CATSDFGTGGKNEQFF
CDR3nt: TGTGCCACCAGTGATTTCGGGACAGGGGGAAAGAATGAGCAGTTCTTC

v_gene: TRBV4-2
d_gene: -
abundance: few
j_gene: TRBJ2-2
CDR3aa: CASSYGQTNTGELFF
CDR3nt: TGTGCCAGCAGCTACGGACAGACGAACACCGGGGAGCTGTTTTTT

v_gene: TRBV5-1
d_gene: TRBD1
abundance: -
j_gene: TRBJ2-2
CDR3aa: CASSLPQTGTEITGELFF
CDR3nt: TGCGCCAGCTCCCTCCCTCAGACCGGGACAGAAATCACCGGGGAGCTGTTTTTT

v_gene: TRBV10-2
d_gene: -
abundance: once
j_gene: TRBJ1-4
CDR3aa: CASRTDSFNEKLFF
CDR3nt: TGCGCCAGCAGGACCGACAGCTTTAATGAAAAACTGTTTTTT

v_gene: TRBV7-9
d_gene: -
abundance: -
j_gene: TRBJ2-2
CDR3aa: CASSARTADTGELFF
CDR3nt: TGTGCCAGCAGCGCCCGGACAGCGGACACCGGGGAGCTGTTTTTT

v_gene: TRBV7-9
d_gene: -
abundance: -
j_gene: TRBJ2-7
CDR3aa: CASSLAQGRTYEQYF
CDR3nt: TGTGCCAGCAGCTTAGCGCAAGGGAGAACCTACGAGCAGTACTTC